Following are 18 T cell receptor beta chains from one sample sequenced in a study of blood T cell repertoires in COVID-19. The assay was immunoSEQ multiplex PCR, and TCRdb's table has in-frame clones only and misses some. The sample has around 31,000 clones, about 89% seen once. Specimen: peripheral blood. The receptors here all came from a woman aged 40 to 50 with active or convalescent COVID-19.

In DNA form, the CDR3 reads TGTGCCAGTGGCCCAGTGGGGGCGGCGACTGAAGCTTTCTTT. It translates to CASGPVGAATEAFF. The chain employs TRBV19 and TRBJ1-1; D is perhaps TRBD1 (6 bases). Germline V CDR1 and CDR2: LNHDA, SQIVND (reference sequence). The V end was cut by 8 bases, the J end by 5 bases, with 18 bases between. CDR3 length: 14 residues.

J is TRBJ2-5 and V is TRBV9, with D hard to call. The ends were cut back, 0 bases at V and 0 bases at J, with 6 bases in the middle. The CDR3 contains 14 residues. Germline lookup yields CDR1 SGDLS and CDR2 YYNGEE. The CDR3 region has the DNA TGTGCCAGCAGCGTAGGGCTGAACCAAGAGACCCAGTACTTC. Its protein product is CASSVGLNQETQYF.

The chain combines TRBV27 with TRBJ2-1, with TRBD2 matching over 9 bases. The CDR3 length is 16 residues. Germline-derived CDR1 and CDR2 are MNHEY and SMNVEV (reference sequence). Trimming at V came to 4 bases and at J to 0 bases, leaving 4 bases not matched to a gene. The CDR3 here is CASSWGGRASYNEQFF. CDR3 nucleotide sequence: TGTGCCAGCAGTTGGGGCGGGAGGGCCTCCTACAATGAGCAGTTCTTC.

The chain is built from TRBV12-5 and TRBJ2-7, with D possibly TRBD1 on 5 matching bases. V lost 6 bases and J lost 2, with 11 bases in between. The CDR3 is 13 amino acids. From germline, CDR1 is LGHNT and CDR2 FRNRAP. This CDR3 reads CASGVTATYEQYF. The CDR3 DNA reads TGTGCTAGTGGAGTGACAGCAACCTACGAGCAGTACTTC. Together with reference TRBV12-5 and TRBJ2-7, the CDR3 gives the full variable domain: DARVTQTPRHKVTEMGQEVTMRCQPILGHNTVFWYRQTMMQGLELLAYFRNRAPLDDSGMPKDRFSAEMPDATLATLKIQPSEPRDSAVYFCASGVTATYEQYFGPGTRLTVT.

This clone was picked up one time. J is TRBJ2-5 and V is TRBV12-3 or TRBV12-4; D may be TRBD2 (6 bases). Trimming stripped 7 bases from V and 8 bases from J, with 14 bases between. The CDR3 spans 12 residues. CDR3: CASTRRGLTQYF. The DNA for the CDR3 is TGTGCCAGCACCCGGAGGGGCTTAACCCAGTACTTC.

In its sample, this clone was seen once. J is TRBJ2-1 and V is TRBV11-1; 12 nucleotides match TRBD2. Germline V gives CDR1 SGHAT, CDR2 FQDESV (reference sequence). Trimming took 5 bases from V and 5 from J; bases not matched to a gene: 4. CDR3 length: 15 residues. CDR3 amino acids: CASSLLAGGHNEQFF. The DNA of the CDR3 is TGTGCCAGCAGCCTACTAGCGGGGGGACACAATGAGCAGTTCTTC.

This chain links TRBV28 with TRBJ2-7; 7 nucleotides line up with TRBD1. This CDR3 has 16 amino acids. Germline V gene lookup returns CDR1 MDHEN and CDR2 SYDVKM. The trim removed 1 base at V and 1 base at J, leaving 7 bases unmatched. CDR3 residues: CASSLFPGQRSYEQYF. The CDR3 nucleotides are TGTGCCAGCAGTTTATTTCCGGGACAGAGGTCCTACGAGCAGTACTTC.

V and J are TRBV4-3 and TRBJ2-7; TRBD1 is a possible D gene (6 bases). The CDR3 runs to 15 residues. V lost 1 base and J 5 bases, leaving 15 bases between the germline ends. Germline CDR1 LGHNA, CDR2 YSLEER. As DNA, the CDR3 is TGCGCCAGCAGCCAAGCTCTTTCGACAGGCCACGAGCAGTACTTC. This encodes CASSQALSTGHEQYF.

The chain is built from TRBV9 and TRBJ1-2; 7 nucleotides align to TRBD1. Germline V gives CDR1 SGDLS, CDR2 YYNGEE. Trimming at V came to 3 bases and at J to 8 bases, leaving 7 bases not matched to a gene. This CDR3 has 13 amino acids. CDR3 DNA sequence: TGTGCCAGCAGCGCCCAGGGGGGAAGGGGCTACACCTTC. This translates into CASSAQGGRGYTF. Supplemented by reference TRBV9 and TRBJ1-2, the full variable domain reads DSGVTQTPKHLITATGQRVTLRCSPRSGDLSVYWYQQSLDQGLQFLIQYYNGEERAKGNILERFSAQQFPDLHSELNLSSLELGDSALYFCASSAQGGRGYTFGSGTRLTVV.

The gene calls are TRBV7-3 and TRBJ2-2, with TRBD2 identical over 15 bases. Germline V gene lookup returns CDR1 SGHTA and CDR2 FQGTGA. J lost 1 base, V lost 5 bases, and 8 bases had no gene match. The CDR3 is 19 residues long. CDR3 protein: CASSLMPGLAGGNTGELFF. In DNA form, the CDR3 reads TGTGCCAGCAGCCTAATGCCGGGACTAGCGGGGGGGAACACCGGGGAGCTGTTTTTT.

The chain carries TRBV14 and TRBJ1-2; TRBD1 matches 7 bases. The CDR3 length is 17 residues. Germline CDR1 and CDR2: SGHDN and FVKESK. V lost 0 bases to trimming and J lost 0 bases; unmatched junction nucleotides: 7. Written as DNA, the CDR3 is TGTGCCAGCAGCCAAGATCCCTTCCAGGGGGCTAACTATGGCTACACCTTC. It yields the protein CASSQDPFQGANYGYTF.

The chain combines TRBV9 with TRBJ1-5, with TRBD1 matching 8 bases. CDR1 is SGDLS and CDR2 is YYNGEE in the germline V gene. After removal of 0 bases from V and 0 bases from J, the junction contained 8 bases not matched to a gene. CDR3 length equals 18 residues. The CDR3 spells CASSVGRTGINSNQPQHF. CDR3 sequence (DNA): TGTGCCAGCAGCGTAGGTAGGACAGGGATCAATAGCAATCAGCCCCAGCATTTT.

This rearrangement joins TRBV5-1 to TRBJ2-5; D call uncertain. Germline assignment: CDR1 SGHRS and CDR2 YFSETQ. The CDR3 loop spans 14 amino acids. V lost 6 bases, J lost 1 base, and 13 bases lay in between. The CDR3 spells CASTPAAFQETQYF. Written as DNA, the CDR3 is TGCGCCAGCACCCCGGCGGCCTTCCAAGAGACCCAGTACTTC.

The chain combines TRBV7-6 with TRBJ1-3; possibly TRBD1 for D (6 bases). Per the germline V gene, CDR1 is SGHVS and CDR2 is FNYEAQ. V was pared by 3 bases and J by 4 bases, with 10 bases between. The CDR3 spans 14 residues. CDR3 amino acids: CASSFRGTGNTIYF. DNA for the CDR3: TGTGCCAGCAGCTTCAGGGGAACCGGAAACACCATATATTTT.

The rearrangement links TRBV6-4 to TRBJ1-5; D not resolved. Between the trimmed V and J ends, which lost 0 bases and 1 base, there was a span of 16 bases. This CDR3 is built from 18 residues. Germline values: CDR1 MRHNA, CDR2 SNTAGT. CDR3 DNA sequence: TGTGCCAGCAGTGACTCTGCGTTCGGTGCACTAAGCAATCAGCCCCAGCATTTT. It codes for CASSDSAFGALSNQPQHF.

The gene calls are TRBV5-1 and TRBJ1-2; 8 nucleotides line up with TRBD1. Trimming cost V 4 bases and J 3 bases; bases outside gene matches: 8. From germline, CDR1 is SGHRS and CDR2 YFSETQ. The CDR3 totals 15 residues. In DNA form, the CDR3 reads TGCGCCAGCAGCGTCCAGGGACAGGTGGACTATGGCTACACCTTC. This codes for CASSVQGQVDYGYTF.

The V and J genes are TRBV6-4 and TRBJ1-1; D gene ambiguous. The CDR3 is 13 amino acids. V dropped 3 bases and J dropped 5 bases, with 10 bases sitting between them. From germline, CDR1 is MRHNA and CDR2 SNTAGT. The CDR3 loop is CASSEAAGTEAFF. The CDR3 coding sequence is TGTGCCAGCAGTGAAGCGGCGGGAACTGAAGCTTTCTTT.

As to this clone: This sample also contains other DNA sequences that code for the same CDR3. This chain connects TRBV12-3 or TRBV12-4 to TRBJ2-1, with a tentative D call TRBD2 (6 bases). Trimming took off 1 base at V and 8 bases at J, with 6 bases between the two ends. The CDR3 runs to 12 residues. The CDR3 sequence is CASSLGGDEQFF. For the CDR3, the DNA is TGTGCCAGCAGTTTAGGGGGGGATGAGCAGTTCTTC.